The following is a T cell receptor (beta chain) sequence with its context. The specificity of this receptor is unknown. Base quality data are lacking; no much larger clone is found one base away. Reads for this sample came from an Illumina HiSeq 2500. Quantitative 5'-RACE with molecular barcodes was used to prepare TCR beta libraries. Processing in the source paper ran as follows. Disease-linked TCR variants were identified with a new computational method built on a probabilistic model of VDJ rearrangement. TCRdb's own reprocessing of the public reads used fastp at Q25 and MiXCR and kept productive beta chains. CDR3 protein sequences are deduplicated, and each keeps its most common genes and DNA. What appears here as the V and J calls and clone size reflects TCRdb's work, not the paper's. The sample table lists fewer than 500,000 distinct CDR3 sequences, around 24% of them with a count of one. Around 17% of the sample lies in the top ten.

These data originate in a study of CD8 T cells in ankylosing spondylitis (dated by TCRdb to about 2017). With regard to the full study: To find TCR variants linked to disease, the study profiled T cell receptor beta repertoires in ankylosing spondylitis patients and healthy donors. In total, the full study cohort was made up of some 110 healthy donors and 25 ankylosing spondylitis patients. Peripheral blood was sampled, and synovial fluid was additionally collected from ankylosing spondylitis patients. Results and caveats for the whole study, not just this receptor: According to the report, matched synovial fluid samples from ankylosing spondylitis patients were significantly enriched for the disease-linked clones. Some of the motif variants had been reported before in the synovial fluid and blood of reactive arthritis patients, a finding that suggests common disease-initiation mechanisms. In peripheral blood, the disease-linked clones were found at relatively low frequencies and had a CD8+ phenotype. Blood from ankylosing spondylitis patients appeared to be characterized by a TCR beta motif composed of 7 to 9 highly homologous amino acid variants.

Here V drops 0 bases and J drops 3 bases, and the junction holds 5 bases not matched to any gene. Spanning cysteine to phenylalanine, the CDR3 consists of 15 amino acids. The sequence is cut down to CDR3 DNA, 45 bases in frame from base 1. CDR1 and CDR2, looked up from the germline V gene, are MNHEY and SVGAGI. Sequenced material: blood, either unsorted or a sorted T cell fraction (not recorded which). The V and J segments used are TRBV6-5 and TRBJ2-7; TRBD1 agrees with 7 junctional bases. This TCR was sampled from a male donor with ankylosing spondylitis. DNA sequence: TGTGCCAGCAGTTACTCCCCAGGGGGTCACTACGAGCAGTACTTC. This gives the protein CASSYSPGGHYEQYF.